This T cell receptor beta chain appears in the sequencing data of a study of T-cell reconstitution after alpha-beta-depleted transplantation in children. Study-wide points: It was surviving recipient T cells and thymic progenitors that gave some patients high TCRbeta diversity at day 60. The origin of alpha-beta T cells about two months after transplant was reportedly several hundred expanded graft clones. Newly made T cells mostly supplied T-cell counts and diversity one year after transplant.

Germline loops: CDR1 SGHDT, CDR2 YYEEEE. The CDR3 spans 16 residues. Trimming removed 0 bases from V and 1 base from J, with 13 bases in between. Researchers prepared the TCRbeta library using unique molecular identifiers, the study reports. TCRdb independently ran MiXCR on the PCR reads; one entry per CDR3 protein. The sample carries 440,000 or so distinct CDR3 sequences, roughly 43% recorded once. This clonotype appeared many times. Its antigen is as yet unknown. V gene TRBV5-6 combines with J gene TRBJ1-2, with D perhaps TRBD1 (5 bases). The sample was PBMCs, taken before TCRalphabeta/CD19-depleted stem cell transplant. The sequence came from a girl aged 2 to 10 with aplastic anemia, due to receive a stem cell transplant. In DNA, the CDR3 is TGTGCCAGCAGCTTGGGAAGACGGGACCTTAACTATGGCTACACCTTC. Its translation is CASSLGRRDLNYGYTF.